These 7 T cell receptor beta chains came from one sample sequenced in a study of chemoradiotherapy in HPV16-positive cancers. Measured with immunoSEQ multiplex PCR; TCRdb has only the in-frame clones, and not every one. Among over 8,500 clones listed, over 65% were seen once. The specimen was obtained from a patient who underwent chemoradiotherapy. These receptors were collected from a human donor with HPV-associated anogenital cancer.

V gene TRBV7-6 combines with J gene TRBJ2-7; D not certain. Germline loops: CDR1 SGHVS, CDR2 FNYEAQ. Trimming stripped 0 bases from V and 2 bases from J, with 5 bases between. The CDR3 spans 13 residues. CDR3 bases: TGTGCCAGCAGCTTAGCCCAGACCTACGAGCAGTACTTC. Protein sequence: CASSLAQTYEQYF.

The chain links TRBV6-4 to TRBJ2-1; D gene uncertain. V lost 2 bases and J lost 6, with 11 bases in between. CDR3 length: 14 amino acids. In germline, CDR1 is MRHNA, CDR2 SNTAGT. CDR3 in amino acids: CASSDPLFRNEQFF. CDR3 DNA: TGTGCCAGCAGTGACCCCCTCTTCCGCAATGAGCAGTTCTTC.

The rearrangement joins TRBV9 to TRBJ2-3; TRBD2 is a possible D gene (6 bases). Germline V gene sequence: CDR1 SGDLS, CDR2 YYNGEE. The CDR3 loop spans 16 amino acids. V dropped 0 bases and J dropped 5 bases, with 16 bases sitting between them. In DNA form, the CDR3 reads TGTGCCAGCAGCGTAGCTACCCGGGGTAGCGGAGATACGCAGTATTTT. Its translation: CASSVATRGSGDTQYF. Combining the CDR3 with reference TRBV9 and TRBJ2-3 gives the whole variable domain DSGVTQTPKHLITATGQRVTLRCSPRSGDLSVYWYQQSLDQGLQFLIQYYNGEERAKGNILERFSAQQFPDLHSELNLSSLELGDSALYFCASSVATRGSGDTQYFGPGTRLTVL.

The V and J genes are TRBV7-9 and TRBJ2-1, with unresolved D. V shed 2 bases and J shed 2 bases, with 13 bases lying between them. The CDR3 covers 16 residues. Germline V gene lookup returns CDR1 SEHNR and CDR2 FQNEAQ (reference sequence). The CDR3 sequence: CASSLSGGAAYNEQFF. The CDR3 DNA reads TGTGCCAGCAGCTTATCGGGCGGAGCTGCCTACAATGAGCAGTTCTTC.

CDR3 in DNA: TGTGCCACCCCCCCTAGCACTGACAGCGGGGAGCTGTTTTTT. Translation: CATPPSTDSGELFF. The J gene is TRBJ2-2, the V gene TRBV6-1; D could derive from TRBD1 or TRBD2 (5 bases each). Germline lookup yields CDR1 MNHNS and CDR2 SASEGT. V dropped 10 bases and J dropped 7 bases, with 19 bases sitting between them. The CDR3 contains 14 residues.

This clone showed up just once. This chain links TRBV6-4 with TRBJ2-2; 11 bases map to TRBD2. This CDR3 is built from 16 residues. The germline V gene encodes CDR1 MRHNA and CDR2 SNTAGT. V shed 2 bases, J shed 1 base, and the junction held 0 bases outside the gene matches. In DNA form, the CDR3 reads TGTGCCAGCAGTGACGGACTAGCGGGGAACACCGGGGAGCTGTTTTTT. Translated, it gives CASSDGLAGNTGELFF.

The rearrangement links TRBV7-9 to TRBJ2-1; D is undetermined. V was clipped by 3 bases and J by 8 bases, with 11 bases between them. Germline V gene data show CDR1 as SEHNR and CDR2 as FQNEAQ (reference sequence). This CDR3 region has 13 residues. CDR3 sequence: CASSLGQFDEQFF. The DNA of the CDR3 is TGTGCCAGCAGCTTGGGCCAGTTCGATGAGCAGTTCTTC.